This T cell receptor (beta chain) was captured in a study of T cells in Graves' hyperthyroidism and ophthalmopathy. Study outcomes and limitations: A model of 13 V-J features distinguished ophthalmopathy from stable hyperthyroidism.

This clonotype was recorded at least ten times. Its antigen remains unidentified. From RNA transcripts, TCR beta CDR3 regions were amplified. HTBI primers were employed in a first-round RT-PCR of the TCR CDR3. MiXCR was run by TCRdb on the multiplex PCR reads, yielding one entry per CDR3 protein. The table records approximately 410,000 distinct CDR3 sequences, roughly an eighth of them present only once. This clonotype was obtained from a woman aged 18-29 years with Graves' hyperthyroidism. The sequenced sample consisted of blood.

The CDR3 DNA follows: TGTGCCAGCAGCGGAATAGCGGGACGCACAGATACGCAGTATTTT. This translates into CASSGIAGRTDTQYF. V is TRBV9 and J is TRBJ2-3, with 8 bases fitting TRBD2. CDR1 is SGDLS and CDR2 is YYNGEE in the germline V gene. Losses at the gene ends were 3 bases for V and 1 base for J; bases not matched to a gene: 4. There are 15 residues in the CDR3.